This T cell receptor beta chain was captured in a study of T cell responses to AZD1222 COVID-19 vaccine. This table comes from immunoSEQ multiplex PCR, and its TCRdb copy is limited to in-frame clones, with some not included. The table has under 110,000 clones, about nine tenths seen once. Germline CDR1 LGHNA, CDR2 YNFKEQ. Trimming pared 5 bases from V and 6 bases from J, leaving 17 bases between. The CDR3 is made up of 15 amino acids. To note about this clone: Its antigen is unidentified.

Findings and limits, study-wide: Spike-specific TCR breadth rose after two AZD1222 doses, and depth rose as well. AZD1222 recipients seropositive at baseline numbered only 5 or 6. Every sample of the repertoires postdated the peak T cell response. Most donors were white British and more were female, and clonal diversity was possibly underestimated.

The chain carries TRBV4-2 and TRBJ1-5; a weak D match, TRBD1 (5 bases). The sequence was obtained from an adult in good health. This sample comprised peripheral blood, obtained on day 0 of AZD1222 vaccination. As DNA, the CDR3 is TGTGCCAGCAGCGAAGGGACCTCGGCGGGTCAGCCCCAGCATTTT. This gives the protein CASSEGTSAGQPQHF.